These T cell receptor beta chains were read from a single sample in a study of blood T cell repertoires in COVID-19. Sequencing used immunoSEQ multiplex PCR; TCRdb keeps in-frame clones, though not all of them. The sample has 220,000 or so clones, 65% to 85% seen once. Sequenced sample: PBMCs or T cells enriched from blood (not recorded which). Receptors originate from a woman between 40 and 55 years old who had recovered from COVID-19. CDR3s include the opening cysteine and the closing phenylalanine or tryptophan. A D gene is named only where the DNA matches it firmly.

j_call v_call d_call cdr3_aa cdr3_nt
TRBJ2-1 TRBV5-1 - CASSPIPREFNEQFF TGCGCCAGCAGCCCCATTCCCCGGGAATTCAATGAGCAGTTCTTC
TRBJ2-4 TRBV5-1 - CASSLSANGRGAKNIQYF TGCGCCAGCAGCCTCTCGGCCAATGGAAGGGGGGCCAAAAACATTCAGTACTTC
TRBJ2-1 TRBV11-1 - CASSAGYNEQFF TGTGCCAGCAGCGCGGGGTACAATGAGCAGTTCTTC
TRBJ2-5 TRBV27 - CASSFRGRETQYF TGTGCCAGCAGTTTTCGTGGTAGAGAGACCCAGTACTTC
TRBJ1-5 TRBV6-2/TRBV6-3 - CASSSLQVLKNQPQHF TGTGCCAGCAGTTCCCTCCAGGTACTGAAGAATCAGCCCCAGCATTTT
TRBJ1-3 TRBV10-3 - CAISEGEPSGNTIYF TGTGCCATCAGTGAAGGAGAACCCTCTGGAAACACCATATATTTT
TRBJ2-7 TRBV6-1 - CASSEGPGNYEQYF TGTGCCAGCAGTGAAGGCCCAGGGAACTACGAGCAGTACTTC
TRBJ1-5 TRBV11-2 TRBD1 CASSLGQGAQGQPQHF TGTGCCAGCAGCTTAGGTCAGGGGGCGCAGGGTCAGCCCCAGCATTTT
TRBJ2-2 TRBV4-3 TRBD2 CASSQDLAGGNTGELFF TGCGCCAGCAGCCAAGACCTAGCGGGAGGGAACACCGGGGAGCTGTTTTTT
TRBJ2-1 TRBV2 - CASRRDSYNEQFF TGTGCCAGCAGGAGAGACAGTTACAATGAGCAGTTCTTC
TRBJ1-1 TRBV6-5 - CASRMTELNTEAFF TGTGCCAGCAGGATGACAGAGTTGAACACTGAAGCTTTCTTT
TRBJ1-2 TRBV5-1 TRBD1 CASSFGQGGPGYTF TGCGCCAGCAGCTTTGGACAGGGTGGTCCTGGCTACACCTTC
TRBJ1-2 TRBV4-3 - CASSQQGISGYTF TGCGCCAGCAGCCAACAGGGAATCTCTGGCTACACCTTC
TRBJ1-5 TRBV19 - CASRNKQGQPQHF TGTGCCAGTAGAAACAAACAGGGACAGCCCCAGCATTTT
TRBJ2-5 TRBV4-3 TRBD1 CASSRLTGARETQYF TGCGCCAGCAGCCGCTTAACAGGGGCTCGGGAGACCCAGTACTTC